These 20 T cell receptor beta chains originate from one sample sequenced in a study of identical twins. TCRdb re-derived calls from the 5' RACE reads in MiXCR, one entry per CDR3 protein. This table has hundreds of thousands of distinct CDR3 sequences, 7.5% appearing once. These same records also appear under a second study, on yellow fever vaccine responses in identical twins.

Sequencing input: CD8+ T cells sorted from blood. Receptors originate from a woman aged 18 to 35 in good health.

This chain connects TRBV24-1 to TRBJ2-3, with no clear D. Trimming pared 4 bases from V and 2 bases from J, leaving 6 bases between. Germline V gives CDR1 KGHDR, CDR2 SFDVKD. This CDR3 region has 13 residues. The CDR3 loop reads CATSDPHTDTQYF. The DNA of the CDR3 is TGTGCCACCAGTGACCCGCACACAGATACGCAGTATTTT.

Only a few counts were recorded for this clonotype. V gene TRBV11-2 combines with J gene TRBJ2-2, with D maybe TRBD1 (5 bases). V dropped 0 bases and J dropped 0 bases, with 5 bases sitting between them. The length of the CDR3 is 15 residues. CDR1 is SGHAT and CDR2 is FQNNGV in the germline V gene. The CDR3 loop is CASSLEQANTGELFF. The CDR3, as DNA: TGTGCCAGCAGCTTAGAACAGGCGAACACCGGGGAGCTGTTTTTT.

This clonotype was counted only a few times. The J gene is TRBJ2-2, the V gene TRBV28, with 10 bases that match TRBD2. CDR1 is MDHEN and CDR2 is SYDVKM in the germline V gene. Unmatched junction bases numbered 5, after V lost 2 bases and J lost 2 bases. This CDR3 contains 17 residues. CDR3 nucleotides: TGTGCCAGCAGTTTACTGGGACTAGCGAGAAACACCGGGGAGCTGTTTTTT. Translation gives CASSLLGLARNTGELFF.

The table lists this clonotype with many counts. The genes are TRBV28 and TRBJ2-7; possibly TRBD1 or TRBD2 for D (5 bases each). The CDR3 has 17 residues. V was trimmed by 5 bases and J by 3 bases, leaving 23 bases between them. The germline V gene encodes CDR1 MDHEN and CDR2 SYDVKM. The CDR3 is CASSLVRDELLGYEQYF. CDR3 coding DNA: TGTGCCAGCAGTCTTGTGAGGGACGAGCTACTGGGCTACGAGCAGTACTTC.

This clonotype was seen ten or more times. The chain carries TRBV2 and TRBJ2-5, with 8 bases aligning to TRBD2. Germline CDR1 reads SNHLY; CDR2 reads FYNNEI. This CDR3 has 14 residues. J gave up 3 bases and V 6 bases, and 6 bases lay outside the gene matches. CDR3 sequence reads: CASRGTRQKETQYF. The CDR3 region has the DNA TGTGCCAGCAGAGGGACTAGACAAAAAGAGACCCAGTACTTC.

In its sample, this clonotype was seen a few times. The chain combines TRBV20-1 with TRBJ2-1; D is perhaps TRBD2 (5 bases). Germline values: CDR1 DFQATT, CDR2 SNEGSKA (reference sequence). This CDR3 contains 13 residues. V lost 3 bases and J 4 bases, leaving 10 bases between the germline ends. Here the CDR3 reads CSASLLGYNEQFF. The DNA of the CDR3 is TGCAGTGCTAGTCTACTAGGGTACAATGAGCAGTTCTTC.

The chain links TRBV7-9 to TRBJ2-2; no clear D. The CDR3 is 13 residues long. Trimming removed 4 bases at V and 5 bases at J, with 8 bases between. The V gene's germline CDR1 is SEHNR and CDR2 FQNEAQ (reference sequence). The CDR3, as DNA: TGTGCCAGCAGCTCAGTGGGGACCGGGGAGCTGTTTTTT. This translates into CASSSVGTGELFF.

This clonotype was observed many times. V and J are TRBV12-3 or TRBV12-4 and TRBJ2-1, with TRBD1 matching over 9 bases. This CDR3 spans 15 amino acids. V lost 5 bases, J lost 2 bases, and 4 bases stayed unmatched. CDR3 protein: CASSRQGVAYNEQFF. In nucleotides, the CDR3 is TGTGCCAGCAGTCGACAGGGGGTTGCCTACAATGAGCAGTTCTTC.

This clonotype was counted only a few times. CDR3 in DNA: TGTGCCAGCAGTTACAAAAATGATAACTATGGCTACACCTTC. Its translation: CASSYKNDNYGYTF. The V and J genes are TRBV6-5 and TRBJ1-2, with D hard to call. This CDR3 has 14 residues. Trimming removed 2 bases from V and 1 base from J, with 8 bases in between. Germline V gene sequence: CDR1 MNHEY, CDR2 SVGAGI.

The V gene is TRBV2, the J gene TRBJ2-1; D call uncertain. The CDR3 has 13 amino acids. Germline V lookup: CDR1 SNHLY, CDR2 FYNNEI. Deletions cut 2 bases from V and 10 bases from J, with 12 bases between. CDR3 nucleotides: TGTGCCAGCAGTGAATACCCTGAAATAGAGCAGTTCTTC. This translates into CASSEYPEIEQFF.

This clonotype was seen at least ten times. The chain's CDR3 is CASGEGGSTDTQYF. The CDR3 DNA reads as TGTGCCAGCGGGGAGGGGGGAAGCACAGATACGCAGTATTTT. The rearrangement uses TRBV12-3 or TRBV12-4 and TRBJ2-3; D is possibly TRBD2 (7 bases). This CDR3 has 14 amino acids. Trimming stripped 8 bases from V and 0 bases from J, with 12 bases between.

This clonotype showed up just a few times. The chain employs TRBV5-6 and TRBJ2-7; D ambiguous. V gave up 0 bases and J gave up 7 bases, with 11 bases separating them. CDR1 and CDR2 from the germline V gene are SGHDT and YYEEEE. The CDR3 loop spans 13 amino acids. The CDR3 loop reads CASSLAVFREQYF. The CDR3 coding sequence is TGTGCCAGCAGCTTGGCTGTTTTTCGGGAGCAGTACTTC.

This clonotype was found many times. The chain recombines TRBV7-8 with TRBJ1-5, with 8 bases identical to TRBD1. The germline gives CDR1 SGHVS, CDR2 FQNEAQ. The ends lost 5 bases at V and 7 bases at J; junction bases unmatched: 1. This CDR3 comprises 12 residues. The chain's CDR3 is CASSDRGQPQHF. In DNA form, the CDR3 reads TGTGCCAGCAGCGACAGGGGACAGCCCCAGCATTTT. The full variable domain, rest sourced from reference TRBV7-8 and TRBJ1-5, is GAGVSQSPRYKVAKRGQDVALRCDPISGHVSLFWYQQALGQGPEFLTYFQNEAQLDKSGLPSDRFFAERPEGSVSTLKIQRTQQEDSAVYLCASSDRGQPQHFGDGTRLSIL.

This clonotype was detected only a few times. The chain combines TRBV20-1 with TRBJ2-1; no clear D gene. CDR3 length: 15 residues. The germline gives CDR1 DFQATT, CDR2 SNEGSKA (reference sequence). V lost 3 bases and J 0 bases, leaving 12 bases between the germline ends. CDR3: CSARVVPSSYNEQFF. The CDR3, as DNA: TGCAGTGCTAGGGTAGTACCCAGCTCCTACAATGAGCAGTTCTTC.

This chain uses TRBV4-1 with TRBJ2-1, with 12 bases fitting TRBD2. There are 20 residues in the CDR3. CDR1 and CDR2 from the germline V gene are MGHRA and YSYEKL. V shed 4 bases, J shed 6 bases, and the junction held 19 bases outside the gene matches. This CDR3 is CASSPRLAGGGSGWGNEQFF. The CDR3 DNA follows: TGCGCCAGCAGCCCCCGCCTAGCGGGGGGGGGCAGTGGTTGGGGCAATGAGCAGTTCTTC.

This clonotype was recorded at least ten times. This chain joins TRBV27 and TRBJ2-1, with TRBD2 matching over 9 bases. The germline V gene has CDR1 MNHEY and CDR2 SMNVEV (reference sequence). The CDR3 is 16 amino acids. The J segment lost 5 bases and the V segment lost 2 bases, leaving 7 bases of the junction unmatched. DNA of the CDR3: TGTGCCAGCAGTTTAATTCAGACTAGCGGTAACAATGAGCAGTTCTTC. This encodes CASSLIQTSGNNEQFF.

This clonotype showed up just a few times. V is TRBV5-1 and J is TRBJ2-3, with 11 bases lining up with TRBD2. This CDR3 region has 16 residues. Germline CDR1 is SGHRS and CDR2 is YFSETQ. The V gene end was trimmed by 4 bases and the J gene end by 2 bases; junction bases not matched to a gene: 6. Here the CDR3 reads CASSPGLADITDTQYF. CDR3 in DNA: TGCGCCAGCAGCCCGGGACTAGCGGACATCACAGATACGCAGTATTTT.

The CDR3 coding sequence is TGTGCCAGCAGTTTCCGGGACCGAAACACCGGGGAGCTGTTTTTT. Amino acids: CASSFRDRNTGELFF. V and J are TRBV27 and TRBJ2-2; D might be TRBD1 or TRBD2, each matching 5 bases. Per the germline V gene, CDR1 is MNHEY and CDR2 is SMNVEV (reference sequence). CDR3 length: 15 amino acids. V shed 3 bases and J shed 2 bases, with 10 bases lying between them.

The gene calls are TRBV11-2 and TRBJ2-7, with D perhaps matching TRBD1 (6 bases). CDR1 and CDR2 (germline): SGHAT, FQNNGV. This CDR3 has 12 residues. Between the trimmed V and J ends, which lost 4 bases and 5 bases, there was a span of 9 bases. CDR3 in DNA: TGTGCCAGCAGCTCCAGGGGCGACGAGCAGTACGTC. It codes for CASSSRGDEQYV.

At least ten counts were recorded for this clonotype. The chain recombines TRBV29-1 with TRBJ2-1, with TRBD2 matching over 10 bases. V lost 6 bases, J lost 8 bases, and 13 bases stayed unmatched. From germline, CDR1 is SQVTM and CDR2 ANQGSEA. The CDR3 sequence is 15 residues long. This CDR3 reads CSVVLGSSGRHEQFF. In DNA, the CDR3 is TGCAGCGTCGTCTTAGGCTCTAGCGGGAGACATGAGCAGTTCTTC.